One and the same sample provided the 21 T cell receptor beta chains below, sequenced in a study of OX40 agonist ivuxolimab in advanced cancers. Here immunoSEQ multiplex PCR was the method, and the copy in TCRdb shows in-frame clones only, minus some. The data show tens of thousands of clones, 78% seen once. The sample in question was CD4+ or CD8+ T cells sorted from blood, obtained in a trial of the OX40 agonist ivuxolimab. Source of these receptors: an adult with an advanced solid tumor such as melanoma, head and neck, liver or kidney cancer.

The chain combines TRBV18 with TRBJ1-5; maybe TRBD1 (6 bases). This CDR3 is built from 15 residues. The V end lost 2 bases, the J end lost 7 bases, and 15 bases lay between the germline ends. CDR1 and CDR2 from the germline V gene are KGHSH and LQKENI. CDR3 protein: CASSPSRQGLQPQHF. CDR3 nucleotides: TGTGCCAGCTCACCAAGTCGTCAGGGGCTACAGCCCCAGCATTTT.

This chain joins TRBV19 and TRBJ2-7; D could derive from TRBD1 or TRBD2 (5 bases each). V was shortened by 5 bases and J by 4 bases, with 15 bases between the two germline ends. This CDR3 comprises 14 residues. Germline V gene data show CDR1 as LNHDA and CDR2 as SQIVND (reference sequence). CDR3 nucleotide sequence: TGTGCCAGTAGTGCCGGGTGGGGGTCTTACGAGCAGTACTTC. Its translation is CASSAGWGSYEQYF. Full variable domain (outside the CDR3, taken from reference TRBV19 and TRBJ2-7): DGGITQSPKYLFRKEGQNVTLSCEQNLNHDAMYWYRQDPGQGLRLIYYSQIVNDFQKGDIAEGYSVSREKKESFPLTVTSAQKNPTAFYLCASSAGWGSYEQYFGPGTRLTVT.

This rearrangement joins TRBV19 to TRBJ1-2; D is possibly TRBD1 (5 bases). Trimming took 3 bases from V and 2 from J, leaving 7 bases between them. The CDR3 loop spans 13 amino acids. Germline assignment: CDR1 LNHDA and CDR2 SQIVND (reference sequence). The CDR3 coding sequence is TGTGCCAGTAGTATGGGGCGGAACTATGGCTACACCTTC. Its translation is CASSMGRNYGYTF.

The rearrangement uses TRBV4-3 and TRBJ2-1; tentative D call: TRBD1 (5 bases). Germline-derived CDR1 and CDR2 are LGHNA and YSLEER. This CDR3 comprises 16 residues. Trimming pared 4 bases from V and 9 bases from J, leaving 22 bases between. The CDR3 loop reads CASSPTQGKWVSEQFF. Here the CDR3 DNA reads TGCGCCAGCAGCCCAACCCAGGGAAAGTGGGTGAGTGAGCAGTTCTTC.

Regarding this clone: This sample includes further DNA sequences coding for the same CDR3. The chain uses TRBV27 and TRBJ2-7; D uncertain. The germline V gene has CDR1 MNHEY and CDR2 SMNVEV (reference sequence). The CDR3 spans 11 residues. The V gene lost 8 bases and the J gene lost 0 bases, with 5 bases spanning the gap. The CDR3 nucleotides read TGTGCCAGCTCGAGCTCCTACGAGCAGTACTTC. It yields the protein CASSSSYEQYF.

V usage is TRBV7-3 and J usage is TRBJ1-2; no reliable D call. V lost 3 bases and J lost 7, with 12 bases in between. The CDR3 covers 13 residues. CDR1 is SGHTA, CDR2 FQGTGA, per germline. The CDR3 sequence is CASSFDNVGGYTF. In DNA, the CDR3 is TGTGCCAGCAGCTTCGACAACGTGGGTGGCTACACCTTC.

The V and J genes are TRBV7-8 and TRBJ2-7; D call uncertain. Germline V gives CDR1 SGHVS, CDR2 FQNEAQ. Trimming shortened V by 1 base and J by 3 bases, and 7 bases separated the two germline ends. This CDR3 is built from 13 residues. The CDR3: CASSLGRVYEQYF. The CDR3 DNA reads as TGTGCCAGCAGCTTAGGAAGGGTCTACGAGCAGTACTTC.

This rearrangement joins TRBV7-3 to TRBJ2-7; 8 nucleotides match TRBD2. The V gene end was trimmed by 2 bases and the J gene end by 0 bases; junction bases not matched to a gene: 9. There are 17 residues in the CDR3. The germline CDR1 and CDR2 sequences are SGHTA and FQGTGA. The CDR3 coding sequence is TGTGCCAGCAGCTTAGGCGGGGGGCCTATTCGCTCCTACGAGCAGTACTTC. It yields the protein CASSLGGGPIRSYEQYF.

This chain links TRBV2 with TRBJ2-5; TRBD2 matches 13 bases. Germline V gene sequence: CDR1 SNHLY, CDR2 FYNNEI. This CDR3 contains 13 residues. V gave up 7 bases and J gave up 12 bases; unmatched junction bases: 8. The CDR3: CASILEGLAGKYF. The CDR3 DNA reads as TGTGCCAGCATCCTAGAGGGACTAGCGGGGAAGTACTTC.

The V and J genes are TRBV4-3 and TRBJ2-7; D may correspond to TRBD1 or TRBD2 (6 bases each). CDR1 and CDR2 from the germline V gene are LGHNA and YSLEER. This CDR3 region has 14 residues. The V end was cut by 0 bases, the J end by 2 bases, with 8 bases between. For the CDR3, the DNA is TGCGCCAGCAGCCAAGATAGGGGGGCCTACGAGCAGTACTTC. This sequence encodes CASSQDRGAYEQYF.

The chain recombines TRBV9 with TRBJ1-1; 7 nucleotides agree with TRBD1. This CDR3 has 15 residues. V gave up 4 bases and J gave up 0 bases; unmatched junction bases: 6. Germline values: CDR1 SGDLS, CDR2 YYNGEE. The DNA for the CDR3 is TGTGCCAGCAGCCCTCGGACAGGAATGAACACTGAAGCTTTCTTT. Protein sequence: CASSPRTGMNTEAFF. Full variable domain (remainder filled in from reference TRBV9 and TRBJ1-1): DSGVTQTPKHLITATGQRVTLRCSPRSGDLSVYWYQQSLDQGLQFLIQYYNGEERAKGNILERFSAQQFPDLHSELNLSSLELGDSALYFCASSPRTGMNTEAFFGQGTRLTVV.

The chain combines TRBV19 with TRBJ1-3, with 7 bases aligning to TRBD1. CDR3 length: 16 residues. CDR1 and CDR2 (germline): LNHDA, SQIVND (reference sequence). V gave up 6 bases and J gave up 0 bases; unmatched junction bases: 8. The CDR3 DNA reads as TGTGCCAGTAGATCTCCGGGACAGAGCTCTGGAAACACCATATATTTT. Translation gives CASRSPGQSSGNTIYF.

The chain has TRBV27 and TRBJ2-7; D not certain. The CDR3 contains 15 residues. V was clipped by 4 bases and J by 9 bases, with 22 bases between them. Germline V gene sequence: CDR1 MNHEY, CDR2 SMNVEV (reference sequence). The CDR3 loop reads CASSSTVGSVSGQYF. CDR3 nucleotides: TGTGCCAGCAGTTCCACAGTGGGAAGTGTTTCTGGGCAGTACTTC.

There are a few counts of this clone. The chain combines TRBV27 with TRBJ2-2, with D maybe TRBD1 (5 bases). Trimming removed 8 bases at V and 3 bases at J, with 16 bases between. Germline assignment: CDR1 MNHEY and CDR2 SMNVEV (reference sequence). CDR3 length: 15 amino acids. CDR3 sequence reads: CASRIGQTHTGELFF. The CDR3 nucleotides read TGTGCCAGCCGGATAGGACAAACGCACACCGGGGAGCTGTTTTTT.

CDR3 sequence (DNA): TGTGCCAGCAGCTCCCTCTGGGGCCAGGCGTCCTCCTACGAGCAGTACTTC. It encodes CASSSLWGQASSYEQYF. The chain recombines TRBV5-5 with TRBJ2-7, with D possibly matching TRBD1 (5 bases). The germline gives CDR1 SGHKS, CDR2 YYEKEE (reference sequence). Trimming stripped 3 bases from V and 0 bases from J, with 19 bases between. The CDR3 sequence is 17 residues long. Drawing the rest from reference TRBV5-5 and TRBJ2-7, the complete variable domain is DAGVTQSPTHLIKTRGQQVTLRCSPISGHKSVSWYQQVLGQGPQFIFQYYEKEERGRGNFPDRFSARQFPNYSSELNVNALLLGDSALYLCASSSLWGQASSYEQYFGPGTRLTVT.

In DNA, the CDR3 is TGTGCCAGCAGCCAAGACACAGCGGCCAACACCGGGGAGCTGTTTTTT. Residues: CASSQDTAANTGELFF. The chain has TRBV4-2 and TRBJ2-2, with a tentative D call TRBD2 (5 bases). V lost 0 bases to trimming and J lost 2 bases, with 10 bases between them. CDR1 is LGHNA, CDR2 YNFKEQ, per germline. This CDR3 spans 16 amino acids.

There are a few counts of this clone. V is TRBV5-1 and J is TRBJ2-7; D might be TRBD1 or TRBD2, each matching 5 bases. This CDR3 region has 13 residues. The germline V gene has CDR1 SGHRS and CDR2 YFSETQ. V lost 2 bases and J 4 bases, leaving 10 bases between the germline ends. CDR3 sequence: CASSFGTGYEQYF. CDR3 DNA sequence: TGCGCCAGCAGCTTCGGGACGGGTTACGAGCAGTACTTC.

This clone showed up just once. The CDR3, as DNA: TGTGCCAGCAGCCCCCAATTAGCGGGGACCCACTACGAGCAGTACTTC. It is translated as CASSPQLAGTHYEQYF. The chain carries TRBV7-2 and TRBJ2-7; 8 bases match TRBD2. V was clipped by 5 bases and J by 3 bases; unmatched bases: 12. CDR1 and CDR2 from the germline V gene are SGHTA and FQGNSA. The CDR3 consists of 16 residues. The entire variable domain, with the rest obtained from reference TRBV7-2 and TRBJ2-7, is as follows: GAGVSQSPSNKVTEKGKDVELRCDPISGHTALYWYRQSLGQGLEFLIYFQGNSAPDKSGLPSDRFSAERTGGSVSTLTIQRTQQEDSAVYLCASSPQLAGTHYEQYFGPGTRLTVT.

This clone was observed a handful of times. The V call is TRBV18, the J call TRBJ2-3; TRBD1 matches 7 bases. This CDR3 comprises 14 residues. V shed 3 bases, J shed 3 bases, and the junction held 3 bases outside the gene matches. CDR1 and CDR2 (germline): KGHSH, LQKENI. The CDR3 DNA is TGTGCCAGCTCACCGACAGGGTTTACAGATACGCAGTATTTT. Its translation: CASSPTGFTDTQYF.

CDR3 in amino acids: CASSPTPYEQYF. CDR3 in DNA: TGTGCCAGCAGCCCGACCCCCTACGAGCAGTACTTC. The J gene is TRBJ2-7, the V gene TRBV7-9; D gene ambiguous. The CDR3 contains 12 residues. Germline CDR1 and CDR2: SEHNR and FQNEAQ (reference sequence). V was trimmed by 5 bases and J by 2 bases, leaving 7 bases between them.

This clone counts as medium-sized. The CDR3 DNA follows: TGTGCCAGCACTGGGCCCAACCAGAACACCGGGGAGCTGTTTTTT. Its translation is CASTGPNQNTGELFF. The chain has TRBV2 and TRBJ2-2; unclear D gene. Germline CDR1 reads SNHLY; CDR2 reads FYNNEI. The CDR3 totals 15 residues. Trimming stripped 7 bases from V and 1 base from J, with 13 bases between.